What follows are 3 T cell receptor beta chains derived from one specimen sequenced in a study of blood T cell repertoires in COVID-19. Repertoires were generated with immunoSEQ multiplex PCR, while TCRdb's copy carries only in-frame clones and drops some. This sample yields a few hundred thousand clones, of which roughly 87% are seen a single time; approximately 3% belongs to the top ten. The source material was PBMCs or T cells enriched from blood (not recorded which). Every receptor here comes from a woman aged 30 to 39 who had recovered from COVID-19.

The CDR3 is CASSSDSYLYEQYF. CDR3 bases: TGCGCCAGCAGCTCTGACTCCTACCTTTACGAGCAGTACTTC. This rearrangement joins TRBV5-1 to TRBJ2-7; no firm D call. The CDR3 is 14 residues long. The germline CDR1 and CDR2 sequences are SGHRS and YFSETQ. V lost 3 bases to trimming and J lost 4 bases, with 14 bases between them.

DNA for the CDR3: TGTGCCCCGAGCCTAGCGGGAGTACCTGGCAATGAGCAGTTCTTC. Its protein product is CAPSLAGVPGNEQFF. V gene TRBV5-4 combines with J gene TRBJ2-1, with 10 bases matching TRBD2. After removal of 10 bases from V and 6 bases from J, the junction contained 13 bases not matched to a gene. The CDR3 covers 15 residues. Germline V CDR1 and CDR2: SGHNT, YYREEE (reference sequence).

V usage is TRBV4-1 and J usage is TRBJ2-7, with a weak D call TRBD1 (6 bases). The V and J ends lost 3 bases and 0 bases respectively, with 12 bases between them. Germline lookup yields CDR1 MGHRA and CDR2 YSYEKL. The length of the CDR3 is 15 residues. CDR3 nucleotide sequence: TGCGCCAGCAGCCACTTCGGACAGAGCTCCTACGAGCAGTACTTC. It codes for CASSHFGQSSYEQYF.